These 5 T cell receptor beta chains originate from one sample sequenced in a study of blood T cell repertoires in COVID-19. Sequencing used immunoSEQ multiplex PCR; TCRdb keeps in-frame clones, though not all of them. The sample has approximately 97,000 clones; 85% are singletons. Sequences were obtained from peripheral blood. The receptor source for this set is an older man with acute or convalescent COVID-19.

The chain employs TRBV6-5 and TRBJ1-5; TRBD1 agrees at 7 bases. V shed 6 bases and J 6 bases; nucleotides not matched to a gene: 11. This CDR3 spans 15 amino acids. The germline V gene has CDR1 MNHEY and CDR2 SVGAGI. The CDR3 loop is CASRRKQGYAQPQHF. CDR3 nucleotide sequence: TGTGCCAGCAGAAGAAAACAGGGGTATGCTCAGCCCCAGCATTTT.

CDR3 sequence reads: CASSPTTRPGAFADTQYF. The CDR3 DNA sequence: TGTGCCAGCAGCCCCACAACCCGGCCAGGGGCATTTGCAGATACGCAGTATTTT. This rearrangement joins TRBV7-2 to TRBJ2-3; a weak D match, TRBD1 (6 bases). Germline CDR1 is SGHTA and CDR2 is FQGNSA. The CDR3 has 18 residues. Trimming pared 5 bases from V and 4 bases from J, leaving 25 bases between.

This clone was observed a single time. The CDR3 protein is CASSDSAGGPADTQYF. In nucleotides, the CDR3 is TGTGCCAGCAGTGACTCAGCGGGAGGGCCTGCAGATACGCAGTATTTT. V gene TRBV6-4 combines with J gene TRBJ2-3, with TRBD2 matching over 10 bases. The trim removed 0 bases at V and 4 bases at J, leaving 4 bases unmatched. The CDR3 runs to 16 residues. In germline, CDR1 is MRHNA, CDR2 SNTAGT.

The chain carries TRBV28 and TRBJ2-1; 7 nucleotides line up with TRBD1. CDR1 and CDR2 (germline): MDHEN, SYDVKM. The V and J ends lost 6 bases and 8 bases, in that order; junction bases with no gene match: 13. The CDR3 consists of 15 residues. CDR3 residues: CASSQPGQTTDEQFF. As DNA, the CDR3 is TGTGCCAGCAGCCAACCGGGACAGACGACTGATGAGCAGTTCTTC.

The chain couples TRBV15 to TRBJ2-1, with 12 bases aligning to TRBD2. This CDR3 has 15 amino acids. The germline CDR1 and CDR2 sequences are LNHNV and YYDKDF (reference sequence). J lost 9 bases, V lost 0 bases, and 3 bases had no gene match. This chain's CDR3 is CATSRDLAGGSEQFF. The DNA for the CDR3 is TGTGCCACCAGCAGAGACCTAGCGGGAGGGAGTGAGCAGTTCTTC.